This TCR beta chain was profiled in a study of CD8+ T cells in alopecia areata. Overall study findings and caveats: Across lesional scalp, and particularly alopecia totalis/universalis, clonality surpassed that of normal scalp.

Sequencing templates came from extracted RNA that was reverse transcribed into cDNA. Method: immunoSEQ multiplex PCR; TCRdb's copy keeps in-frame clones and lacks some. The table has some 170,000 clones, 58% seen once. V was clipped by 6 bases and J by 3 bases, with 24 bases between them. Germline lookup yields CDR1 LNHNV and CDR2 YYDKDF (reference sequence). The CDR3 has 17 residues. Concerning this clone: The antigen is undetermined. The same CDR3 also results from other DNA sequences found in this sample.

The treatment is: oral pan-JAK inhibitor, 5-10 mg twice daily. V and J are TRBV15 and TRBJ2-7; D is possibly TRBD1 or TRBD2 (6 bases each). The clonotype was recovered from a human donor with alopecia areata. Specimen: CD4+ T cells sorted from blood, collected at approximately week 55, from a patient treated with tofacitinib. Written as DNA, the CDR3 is TGTGCCACCAGTGGAGGGCTGGGACAAGGGAAACACTACGAGCAGTACTTC. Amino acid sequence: CATSGGLGQGKHYEQYF.